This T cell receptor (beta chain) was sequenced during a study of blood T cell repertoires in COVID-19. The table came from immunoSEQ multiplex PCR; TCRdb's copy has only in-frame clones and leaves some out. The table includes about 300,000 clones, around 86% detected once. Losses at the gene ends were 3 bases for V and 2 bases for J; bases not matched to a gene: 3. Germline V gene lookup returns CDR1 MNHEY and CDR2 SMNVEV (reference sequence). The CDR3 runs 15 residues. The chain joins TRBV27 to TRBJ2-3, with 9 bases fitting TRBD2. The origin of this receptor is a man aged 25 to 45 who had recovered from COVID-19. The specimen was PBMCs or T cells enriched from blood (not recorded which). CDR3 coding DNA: TGTGCCAGCAGTTTTGCTAGCGGGATCACAGATACGCAGTATTTT. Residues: CASSFASGITDTQYF.